These 27 T cell receptor beta chains came from one sample sequenced in a study of technical replicates of blood from several donors (dated by TCRdb to the late 2010s). Libraries were built with the immunoSEQ multiplex PCR assay. TCRdb retrieved this table from immuneACCESS and kept in-frame rearrangements only. Not all clones are present; in checked studies, unresolved V genes account for under half, and no reason is known for the remainder. The sample table contains approximately 70,000 clones; only one count was recorded for just under 95% of them. The top ten hold approximately 0.36% of the sample. Sequencing used T cells isolated from PBMCs. Receptor source: a human donor in good health.

The chain combines TRBV5-6 with TRBJ1-4; 8 bases fit TRBD1. The CDR3 has 15 residues. Trimming took 4 bases from V and 2 from J; bases not matched to a gene: 4. CDR1 is SGHDT, CDR2 YYEEEE, per germline. CDR3 nucleotide sequence: TGTGCCAGCAGCACTAACAGGGGGACTAATGAAAAACTGTTTTTT. This codes for CASSTNRGTNEKLFF.

The rearrangement joins TRBV6-5 to TRBJ2-4; the match to TRBD1 covers 8 bases. CDR3 length equals 13 residues. Trimming cost V 8 bases and J 5 bases; bases outside gene matches: 5. CDR1 is MNHEY, CDR2 SVGAGI, per germline. The CDR3 DNA reads as TGTGCCAGCGGGTCGACAGGGGAAAACATTCAGTACTTC. As protein: CASGSTGENIQYF.

V and J are TRBV28 and TRBJ1-5; D call uncertain. V lost 4 bases, J lost 6 bases, and 13 bases lay in between. In germline, CDR1 is MDHEN, CDR2 SYDVKM. The CDR3 is 14 amino acids. The CDR3 DNA reads TGTGCCAGCAGTTCCCGACTGGAATCTCAGCCCCAGCATTTT. Protein product: CASSSRLESQPQHF. The full variable domain, with the rest looked up from reference TRBV28 and TRBJ1-5, is DVKVTQSSRYLVKRTGEKVFLECVQDMDHENMFWYRQDPGLGLRLIYFSYDVKMKEKGDIPEGYSVSREKKERFSLILESASTNQTSMYLCASSSRLESQPQHFGDGTRLSIL.

The chain links TRBV7-9 to TRBJ1-2; D perhaps matches TRBD1 (5 bases). CDR3 size: 11 residues. Trimming pared 2 bases from V and 7 bases from J, leaving 5 bases between. Germline CDR1 is SEHNR and CDR2 is FQNEAQ (reference sequence). CDR3 coding DNA: TGTGCCAGCAGCTTACAGGGTGGCTACACCTTC. The encoded protein is CASSLQGGYTF.

The rearrangement uses TRBV7-3 and TRBJ2-1; TRBD1 might be the D (6 bases). CDR1 is SGHTA and CDR2 is FQGTGA in the germline V gene. This CDR3 spans 15 amino acids. Trimming stripped 1 base from V and 7 bases from J, with 14 bases between. CDR3 residues: CASSLIEGEWNEQFF. CDR3 sequence (DNA): TGTGCCAGCAGCTTAATAGAGGGGGAGTGGAATGAGCAGTTCTTC.

This clone was counted a single time. The chain uses TRBV9 and TRBJ1-2, with D uncertain. Trimming cost V 2 bases and J 4 bases, with 6 bases left between them. The germline gives CDR1 SGDLS, CDR2 YYNGEE. This CDR3 has 12 residues. CDR3 in amino acids: CASSVSTYGYTF. The CDR3 DNA sequence: TGTGCCAGCAGCGTTAGCACCTATGGCTACACCTTC.

This chain connects TRBV4-3 to TRBJ2-7; no firm D call. The CDR3 runs to 13 residues. Germline V gene data show CDR1 as LGHNA and CDR2 as YSLEER. Trimming left V 0 bases short and J 7 bases short, with 10 bases between. CDR3 region: CASSQDPVMEQYF. CDR3 nucleotides: TGCGCCAGCAGCCAAGATCCGGTTATGGAGCAGTACTTC.

This chain joins TRBV7-8 and TRBJ2-7, with D hard to call. From germline, CDR1 is SGHVS and CDR2 FQNEAQ. The CDR3 is 13 amino acids. The V end was cut by 5 bases, the J end by 2 bases, with 10 bases between. CDR3 bases: TGTGCCAGCAGCCCCACGACAACCTACGAGCAGTACTTC. This codes for CASSPTTTYEQYF.

This clone was found a few times. V and J are TRBV11-2 and TRBJ1-5; D ambiguous. Looked up from germline, CDR1 is SGHAT and CDR2 is FQNNGV. V shed 0 bases and J shed 10 bases, with 10 bases lying between them. The CDR3 loop spans 13 amino acids. The CDR3 sequence is CASSLDRREPQHF. The CDR3 DNA reads TGTGCCAGCAGCTTAGATCGACGGGAACCCCAGCATTTT.

The chain joins TRBV27 to TRBJ2-2; D is unresolved. V shed 3 bases and J shed 3 bases, with 5 bases lying between them. Germline CDR1 MNHEY, CDR2 SMNVEV (reference sequence). There are 13 residues in the CDR3. For the CDR3, the DNA is TGTGCCAGCAGTTTTGCAGACACCGGGGAGCTGTTTTTT. Translating gives CASSFADTGELFF.

This chain connects TRBV28 to TRBJ2-1, with D possibly TRBD2 on 6 matching bases. Germline V lookup: CDR1 MDHEN, CDR2 SYDVKM. V shed 7 bases and J shed 4 bases, with 14 bases lying between them. This CDR3 is 14 amino acids long. The CDR3, as DNA: TGTGCCAGCAACCAGGAAGGGAGGTACAATGAGCAGTTCTTC. Translation gives CASNQEGRYNEQFF.

V usage is TRBV27 and J usage is TRBJ2-1; D is possibly TRBD1 (5 bases). CDR3 size: 13 residues. V lost 3 bases and J lost 9, with 12 bases in between. The V gene's germline CDR1 is MNHEY and CDR2 SMNVEV (reference sequence). The CDR3 sequence: CASSFVGVGEQFF. The CDR3 bases are TGTGCCAGCAGTTTCGTAGGGGTAGGTGAGCAGTTCTTC.

V usage is TRBV11-3 and J usage is TRBJ2-3; TRBD2 aligns across 7 bases. The CDR3 spans 16 residues. CDR1 SGHNT and CDR2 YENEEA come from the germline V gene. The V and J ends lost 3 bases and 2 bases, in that order; junction bases with no gene match: 8. The CDR3 coding sequence is TGTGCCAGCAGCTTGGGACTACCAACATCCACAGATACGCAGTATTTT. It encodes CASSLGLPTSTDTQYF.

The J gene is TRBJ2-5, the V gene TRBV10-3, with D possibly being TRBD2 (5 bases). From germline, CDR1 is ENHRY and CDR2 SYGVKD. V lost 8 bases, J lost 5 bases, and 15 bases lay in between. This CDR3 has 13 residues. CDR3 DNA sequence: TGTGCCATCGGGCCTTTGTCGGGGGAGACCCAGTACTTC. This encodes CAIGPLSGETQYF.

The chain recombines TRBV4-3 with TRBJ2-7, with 8 bases matching TRBD2. Trimming at V came to 0 bases and at J to 6 bases, leaving 7 bases not matched to a gene. The CDR3 contains 15 residues. Germline-derived CDR1 and CDR2 are LGHNA and YSLEER. Here the CDR3 reads CASSQEGTRRGEQYF. CDR3 DNA sequence: TGCGCCAGCAGCCAAGAGGGGACTAGGCGGGGCGAGCAGTACTTC.

The J gene is TRBJ2-2, the V gene TRBV9, with 7 bases fitting TRBD2. The V gene end was trimmed by 0 bases and the J gene end by 5 bases; junction bases not matched to a gene: 4. This CDR3 has 15 residues. Germline CDR1 reads SGDLS; CDR2 reads YYNGEE. CDR3 in amino acids: CASSVGLAGTGELFF. DNA of the CDR3: TGTGCCAGCAGCGTAGGTTTAGCGGGTACCGGGGAGCTGTTTTTT.

CDR3 protein: CASSVGGISYEQYF. The DNA for the CDR3 is TGTGCCAGCAGCGTAGGTGGCATCTCCTACGAGCAGTACTTC. This rearrangement joins TRBV9 to TRBJ2-7, with D hard to call. The germline CDR1 and CDR2 sequences are SGDLS and YYNGEE. The length of the CDR3 is 14 residues. V gave up 0 bases and J gave up 0 bases, with 7 bases separating them.

The V gene is TRBV5-1, the J gene TRBJ2-2, with D maybe TRBD1 (6 bases). The CDR3 totals 14 residues. Per the germline V gene, CDR1 is SGHRS and CDR2 is YFSETQ. The V gene lost 7 bases and the J gene lost 1 base, with 11 bases spanning the gap. The CDR3 loop is CASYGGQNTGELFF. For the CDR3, the DNA is TGCGCCAGCTATGGGGGACAGAACACCGGGGAGCTGTTTTTT.

The rearrangement joins TRBV11-3 to TRBJ2-3; 7 bases are shared with TRBD1. CDR1 SGHNT and CDR2 YENEEA come from the germline V gene. J was trimmed by 2 bases and V by 5 bases; bases with no gene match: 7. The CDR3 length is 15 residues. CDR3 amino acids: CASSQRGQNTDTQYF. The CDR3, as DNA: TGTGCCAGCAGCCAGAGGGGACAGAACACAGATACGCAGTATTTT.

The gene calls are TRBV7-2 and TRBJ2-1, with a possible D match to TRBD2 (5 bases). The CDR3 spans 15 residues. Trimming took off 0 bases at V and 1 base at J, with 7 bases between the two ends. Germline CDR1 and CDR2: SGHTA and FQGNSA. The CDR3 DNA is TGTGCCAGCAGCTTAGCGGGAGCGTCCTACAATGAGCAGTTCTTC. The encoded protein is CASSLAGASYNEQFF.

This clone was detected a few times. The chain joins TRBV28 to TRBJ2-7; tentatively, D is TRBD1 (5 bases). This CDR3 has 17 amino acids. Germline-derived CDR1 and CDR2 are MDHEN and SYDVKM. Deletions cut 4 bases from V and 4 bases from J, with 23 bases between. CDR3 nucleotide sequence: TGTGCCAGCAGTTACTTAGTTGCAGGGAAGAATGGTTACGAGCAGTACTTC. Protein sequence: CASSYLVAGKNGYEQYF. The full variable domain, completed using reference TRBV28 and TRBJ2-7, is DVKVTQSSRYLVKRTGEKVFLECVQDMDHENMFWYRQDPGLGLRLIYFSYDVKMKEKGDIPEGYSVSREKKERFSLILESASTNQTSMYLCASSYLVAGKNGYEQYFGPGTRLTVT.

This clone appeared a single time. The rearrangement uses TRBV9 and TRBJ2-1; 9 bases agree with TRBD2. V shed 3 bases, J shed 7 bases, and the junction held 14 bases outside the gene matches. Germline values: CDR1 SGDLS, CDR2 YYNGEE. This CDR3 is 17 amino acids long. The chain's CDR3 is CASSGGPAGGVRNEQFF. CDR3 bases: TGTGCCAGCAGCGGCGGGCCAGCGGGAGGTGTTCGGAATGAGCAGTTCTTC.

The chain combines TRBV29-1 with TRBJ1-4, with 7 bases identical to TRBD1. The germline CDR1 and CDR2 sequences are SQVTM and ANQGSEA. This CDR3 is 13 amino acids long. J gave up 7 bases and V 7 bases, and 9 bases lay outside the gene matches. CDR3 region: CSAWDRHSEKLFF. The CDR3 nucleotides are TGCAGCGCCTGGGACAGACATAGTGAAAAACTGTTTTTT.

This rearrangement joins TRBV6-4 to TRBJ1-2; tentatively, D is TRBD1 (6 bases). Between the trimmed V and J ends, which lost 3 bases and 8 bases, there was a span of 19 bases. CDR3 length equals 15 residues. In germline, CDR1 is MRHNA, CDR2 SNTAGT. The CDR3 reads CASSEWGGRGDGYTF. CDR3 DNA: TGTGCCAGCAGTGAGTGGGGTGGCAGGGGTGACGGCTACACCTTC.

Here the CDR3 reads CASSLGDRGLGYGYTF. CDR3 DNA: TGCGCCAGCAGCTTGGGGGACAGGGGGCTCGGCTATGGCTACACCTTC. This chain joins TRBV5-1 and TRBJ1-2, with 12 bases fitting TRBD1. From germline, CDR1 is SGHRS and CDR2 YFSETQ. This CDR3 has 16 amino acids. V shed 0 bases, J shed 4 bases, and the junction held 4 bases outside the gene matches.

The J gene is TRBJ2-3, the V gene TRBV4-1, with D perhaps matching TRBD2 (5 bases). Germline CDR1 and CDR2: MGHRA and YSYEKL. The ends were cut back, 0 bases at V and 4 bases at J, with 8 bases in the middle. This CDR3 is built from 14 residues. The CDR3 nucleotides read TGCGCCAGCAGCCAAGACCGGAGGCCAGATACGCAGTATTTT. This codes for CASSQDRRPDTQYF.

The V and J genes are TRBV19 and TRBJ2-1; 14 bases map to TRBD2. The V and J ends lost 3 bases and 1 base, in that order; junction bases with no gene match: 5. Per the germline V gene, CDR1 is LNHDA and CDR2 is SQIVND (reference sequence). CDR3 length: 18 amino acids. The CDR3 sequence is CASSMGLAGVLSYNEQFF. In nucleotides, the CDR3 is TGTGCCAGTAGTATGGGACTAGCGGGAGTGTTGTCCTACAATGAGCAGTTCTTC.